A single sample gave rise to the 9 T cell receptor beta chains below, sequenced in a study of cytotoxic CD8 clonotypes in ibrutinib-treated CLL. Profiled with immunoSEQ multiplex PCR; TCRdb holds only in-frame clones, not every one. The sample includes 330,000 or so clones, 67% of them seen just once. Sequencing was performed on PBMCs, taken after 36 months of ibrutinib treatment. Receptors originate from a human donor with chronic lymphocytic leukemia.

The V call is TRBV7-9, the J call TRBJ2-2; TRBD1 matches at 8 bases. The CDR3 totals 16 residues. Trimming at V came to 3 bases and at J to 1 base, leaving 4 bases not matched to a gene. Germline loops: CDR1 SEHNR, CDR2 FQNEAQ (reference sequence). The CDR3 reads CASSFMGTGNTGELFF. CDR3 in DNA: TGTGCCAGCAGCTTTATGGGGACAGGGAACACCGGGGAGCTGTTTTTT.

As DNA, the CDR3 is TGTGCCAGTAGTTCAGGGTGGTCAGAGACCCAGTACTTC. This gives the protein CASSSGWSETQYF. This chain links TRBV19 with TRBJ2-5, with D possibly matching TRBD1 (5 bases). This CDR3 comprises 13 residues. Trimming took off 5 bases at V and 4 bases at J, with 11 bases between the two ends. Germline V lookup: CDR1 LNHDA, CDR2 SQIVND (reference sequence).

The V and J genes are TRBV9 and TRBJ1-1; 8 bases align to TRBD1. The germline CDR1 and CDR2 sequences are SGDLS and YYNGEE. Trimming took 4 bases from V and 1 from J; bases not matched to a gene: 6. The CDR3 length is 15 residues. CDR3 loop: CASSLSGGQNTEAFF. In DNA form, the CDR3 reads TGTGCCAGCAGCCTTTCAGGGGGCCAGAACACTGAAGCTTTCTTT.

V is TRBV9 and J is TRBJ1-2; 7 bases agree with TRBD1. The CDR3 length is 14 residues. CDR1 and CDR2 (germline): SGDLS, YYNGEE. V was pared by 3 bases and J by 6 bases, with 8 bases of the junction left unmatched. The CDR3 loop is CASSGQGRGNGYTF. CDR3 DNA sequence: TGTGCCAGCAGCGGACAGGGCCGGGGAAATGGCTACACCTTC.

The chain combines TRBV9 with TRBJ2-7; D gene uncertain. Germline CDR1 reads SGDLS; CDR2 reads YYNGEE. V was shortened by 6 bases and J by 4 bases, with 11 bases between the two germline ends. CDR3 size: 12 residues. The CDR3 sequence is CASKLLGYEQYF. CDR3 in DNA: TGTGCCAGCAAACTCCTTGGGTACGAGCAGTACTTC.

The CDR3 DNA reads as TGTGCCAGCAGCTTAGGAGTGGGGGGAGATACGCAGTATTTT. It encodes CASSLGVGGDTQYF. The chain uses TRBV7-3 and TRBJ2-3; D is possibly TRBD2 (6 bases). Trimming took 2 bases from V and 5 from J, leaving 11 bases between them. CDR3 length equals 14 residues. Looked up from germline, CDR1 is SGHTA and CDR2 is FQGTGA.

The chain carries TRBV27 and TRBJ2-7, with 9 bases aligning to TRBD2. Trimming cost V 5 bases and J 7 bases; bases outside gene matches: 6. Germline-derived CDR1 and CDR2 are MNHEY and SMNVEV (reference sequence). The CDR3 has 13 amino acids. The CDR3 loop is CASSPGLAGEQYF. DNA of the CDR3: TGTGCCAGCAGTCCCGGGCTAGCGGGAGAGCAGTACTTC.

This clone has only a few counts. The J gene is TRBJ1-4, the V gene TRBV5-1; 7 bases align to TRBD1. The CDR3 contains 14 residues. The germline CDR1 and CDR2 sequences are SGHRS and YFSETQ. Trimming removed 4 bases from V and 5 bases from J; junction bases left unmatched: 5. CDR3 in amino acids: CASSPGTANEKLFF. CDR3 DNA: TGCGCCAGCAGCCCCGGGACAGCAAATGAAAAACTGTTTTTT.

The gene calls are TRBV5-1 and TRBJ2-7; 9 nucleotides match TRBD1. This CDR3 has 16 residues. Germline loops: CDR1 SGHRS, CDR2 YFSETQ. Unmatched junction bases numbered 7, after V lost 0 bases and J lost 3 bases. As DNA, the CDR3 is TGCGCCAGCAGCTTGGCCAGGACAGGGGTCCTCTACGAGCAGTACTTC. Its protein is CASSLARTGVLYEQYF.